This TCR beta chain derives from a study of blood T cell repertoires in COVID-19. The table came from immunoSEQ multiplex PCR; TCRdb's copy has only in-frame clones and leaves some out. This sample has fewer than 350,000 clones, with 90% found just once. Germline V lookup: CDR1 KGHSH, CDR2 LQKENI. Unmatched junction bases numbered 5, after V lost 6 bases and J lost 0 bases. The CDR3 length is 15 residues. Sequencing input: peripheral blood. The clonotype originates from a woman in her 30s with COVID-19, enrolled during active disease. The V call is TRBV18, the J call TRBJ1-3, with 7 bases identical to TRBD1. CDR3 sequence reads: CASSPRDSSGNTIYF. The CDR3 region has the DNA TGTGCCAGCTCCCCCCGGGACAGCTCTGGAAACACCATATATTTT. Full variable domain (rest looked up from reference TRBV18 and TRBJ1-3): NAGVMQNPRHLVRRRGQEARLRCSPMKGHSHVYWYRQLPEEGLKFMVYLQKENIIDESGMPKERFSAEFPKEGPSILRIQQVVRGDSAAYFCASSPRDSSGNTIYFGEGSWLTVV.